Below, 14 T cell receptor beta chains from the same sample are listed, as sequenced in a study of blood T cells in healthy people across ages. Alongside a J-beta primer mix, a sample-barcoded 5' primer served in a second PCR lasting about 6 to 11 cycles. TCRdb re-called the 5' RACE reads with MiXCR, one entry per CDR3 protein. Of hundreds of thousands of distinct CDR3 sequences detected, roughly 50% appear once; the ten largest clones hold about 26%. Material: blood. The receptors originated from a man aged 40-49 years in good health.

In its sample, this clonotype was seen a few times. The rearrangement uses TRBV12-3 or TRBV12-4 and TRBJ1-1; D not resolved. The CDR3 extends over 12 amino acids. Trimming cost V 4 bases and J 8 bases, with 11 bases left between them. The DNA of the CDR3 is TGTGCCAGCAGTTCGTCGGGCCTGGAAGCTTTCTTT. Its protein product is CASSSSGLEAFF.

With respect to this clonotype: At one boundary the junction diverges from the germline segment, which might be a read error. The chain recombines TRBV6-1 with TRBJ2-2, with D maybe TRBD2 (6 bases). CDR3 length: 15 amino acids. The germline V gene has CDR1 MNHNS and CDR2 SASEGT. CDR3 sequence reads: CASRAPGEYTGGLFF. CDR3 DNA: TGTGCCAGCAGAGCCCCTGGCGAGTACACCGGGGGGCTGTTTTTT.

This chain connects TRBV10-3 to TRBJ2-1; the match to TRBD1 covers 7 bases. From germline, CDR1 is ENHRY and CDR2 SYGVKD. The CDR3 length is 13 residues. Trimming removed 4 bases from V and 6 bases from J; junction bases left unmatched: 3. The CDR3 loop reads CAISVAGGNEQFF. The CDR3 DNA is TGTGCCATCAGTGTGGCAGGGGGCAATGAGCAGTTCTTC.

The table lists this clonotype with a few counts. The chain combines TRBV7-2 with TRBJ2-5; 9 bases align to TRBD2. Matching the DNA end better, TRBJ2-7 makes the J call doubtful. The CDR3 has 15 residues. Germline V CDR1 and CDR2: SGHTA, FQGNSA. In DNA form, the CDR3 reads TGTGCCAGCAGCTTAAACAGCGGGAGGACCGGCGAGCAGTACTTC. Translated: CASSLNSGRTGEQYF.

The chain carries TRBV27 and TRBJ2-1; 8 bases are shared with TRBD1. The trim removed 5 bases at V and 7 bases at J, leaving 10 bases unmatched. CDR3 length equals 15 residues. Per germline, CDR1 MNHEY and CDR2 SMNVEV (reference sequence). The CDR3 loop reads CASSPRGWTGNEQFF. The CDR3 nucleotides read TGTGCCAGCAGTCCTCGGGGGTGGACAGGGAATGAGCAGTTCTTC.

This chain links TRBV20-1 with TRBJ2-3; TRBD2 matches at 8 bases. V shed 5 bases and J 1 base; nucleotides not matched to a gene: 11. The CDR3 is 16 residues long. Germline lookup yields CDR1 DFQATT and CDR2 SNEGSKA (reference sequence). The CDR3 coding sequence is TGCAGTGCTTACCTCGGGACTAGGATAGGCACAGATACGCAGTATTTT. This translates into CSAYLGTRIGTDTQYF.

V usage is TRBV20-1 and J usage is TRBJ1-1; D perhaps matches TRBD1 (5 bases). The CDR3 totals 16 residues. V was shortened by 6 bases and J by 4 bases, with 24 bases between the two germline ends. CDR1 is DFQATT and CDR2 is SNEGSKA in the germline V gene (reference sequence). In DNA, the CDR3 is TGCAGTGCCGTCATAGGGACCTTCCGGGAGGGCACTGAAGCTTTCTTT. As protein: CSAVIGTFREGTEAFF.

The DNA of the CDR3 is TGTGCCAGCAGTCGACGGGACAGGCTGAACACCGGGGAGCTGTTTTTT. It translates to CASSRRDRLNTGELFF. The chain employs TRBV28 and TRBJ2-2, with 8 nucleotides matching TRBD1. V trimming: 5 bases; J trimming: 1 base; junction bases outside the gene matches: 6. This CDR3 is built from 16 residues. Germline-derived CDR1 and CDR2 are MDHEN and SYDVKM. The complete variable domain, with remaining parts taken from reference TRBV28 and TRBJ2-2, reads DVKVTQSSRYLVKRTGEKVFLECVQDMDHENMFWYRQDPGLGLRLIYFSYDVKMKEKGDIPEGYSVSREKKERFSLILESASTNQTSMYLCASSRRDRLNTGELFFGEGSRLTVL.

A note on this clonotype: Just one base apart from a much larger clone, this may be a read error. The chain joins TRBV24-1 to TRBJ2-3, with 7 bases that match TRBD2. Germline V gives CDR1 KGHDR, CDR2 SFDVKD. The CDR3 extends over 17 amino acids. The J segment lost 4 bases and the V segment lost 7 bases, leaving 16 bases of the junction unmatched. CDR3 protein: CATSGAAGGSLSDTQYF. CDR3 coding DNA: TGTGCCACCAGCGGGGCGGCCGGGGGGAGTTTGTCAGATACGCAGTATTTT.

CDR3 coding DNA: TGTGCCAGCACGAGGGATCGGGATTCACCCCTCCACTTT. Amino acid sequence: CASTRDRDSPLHF. This chain links TRBV7-9 with TRBJ1-6; D unresolved. The CDR3 totals 13 residues. V was cut by 7 bases and J by 8 bases, with 12 bases left in between. CDR1 and CDR2 from the germline V gene are SEHNR and FQNEAQ (reference sequence).

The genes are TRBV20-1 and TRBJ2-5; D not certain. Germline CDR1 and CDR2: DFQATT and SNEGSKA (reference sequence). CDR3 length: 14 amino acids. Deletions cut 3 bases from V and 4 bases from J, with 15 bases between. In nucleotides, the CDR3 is TGCAGTGCTAGGTCGCTCCAGGTGGGAGAGACCCAGTACTTC. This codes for CSARSLQVGETQYF.

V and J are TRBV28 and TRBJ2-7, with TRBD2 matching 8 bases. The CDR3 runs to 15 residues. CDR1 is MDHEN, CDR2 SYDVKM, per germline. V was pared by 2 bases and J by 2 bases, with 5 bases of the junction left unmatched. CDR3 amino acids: CASSLPGGGPYEQYF. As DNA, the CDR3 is TGTGCCAGCAGTTTACCGGGGGGGGGTCCCTACGAGCAGTACTTC.

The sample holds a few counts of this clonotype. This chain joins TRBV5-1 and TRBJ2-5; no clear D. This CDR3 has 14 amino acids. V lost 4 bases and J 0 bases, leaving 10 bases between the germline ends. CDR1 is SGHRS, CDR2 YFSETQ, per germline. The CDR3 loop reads CASSRVQNQETQYF. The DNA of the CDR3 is TGCGCCAGCAGCCGGGTGCAGAACCAAGAGACCCAGTACTTC.

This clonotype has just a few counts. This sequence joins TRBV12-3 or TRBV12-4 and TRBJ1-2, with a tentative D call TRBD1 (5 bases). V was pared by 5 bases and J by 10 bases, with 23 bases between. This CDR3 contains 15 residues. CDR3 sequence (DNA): TGTGCCAGCAGTCCTAGTGAGAGGGGAGGGAAGACCTACACCTTC. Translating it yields CASSPSERGGKTYTF.